A selection of T cell receptor beta chains follows, all from one sample in a study of control samples from healthy donors and cancer patients. Method: immunoSEQ multiplex PCR; TCRdb's copy keeps in-frame clones and lacks some. The sample includes over 150,000 clones, around 96% of them seen just once. Material for sequencing was blood. These TCRs come from a woman aged 25 to 39 in good health. The CDR3 runs from the conserved cysteine through the conserved F or W. The order of the fields is V gene, CDR3 protein.

TRBV2 | CASMFPNSPLHF
TRBV2 | CASQGTFGQPQHF
TRBV6-5 | CASLPGQGAYNEQFF
TRBV10-1 | CASSVSRYQETQYF
TRBV9 | CASSRWDDSGGASDTQYF
TRBV29-1 | CSVGHTNTDTQYF
TRBV5-4 | CASSLDNQPQHF
TRBV19 | CASSQLAVAYNEQFF
TRBV7-8 | CASSLNGGSTDTQYF
TRBV11-2 | CASSNDQFADTQYF
TRBV30 | CAWRGRRSGGAPDTQYF
TRBV2 | CASSEGRTGLGETQYF
TRBV11-1 | CASSLLLAYEQYF
TRBV4-2 | CASSQAGDYYEQYF
TRBV5-6 | CASSPGTIADTQYF
TRBV4-1 | CASSQVGDSEAFF
TRBV9 | CASSVAGTGGISPLHF
TRBV4-1 | CASSQDLAADSTDTQYF
TRBV25-1 | CASSESVSTFSQETQYF
TRBV7-2 | CASSLARNKQETQYF
TRBV6-6 | CASRLVAGGRNSPLHF
TRBV24-1 | CATIDSSTGELFF
TRBV4-1 | CASSHRLAGENNEQFF
TRBV13 | CASSVGTSGANEQFF
TRBV5-6 | CASSATDRENTEAFF
TRBV28 | CASRTSTGMQYF
TRBV20-1 | CSASRGNEQYF
TRBV5-1 | CASYTGFTGELFF
TRBV6-6 | CASSTGQGMNTEAFF
TRBV6-5 | CASRAKGGNTDTQYF
TRBV7-9 | CASSLGDIGDQETQYF
TRBV6-1 | CASSEVRKETQYF
TRBV19 | CASSIAAGNYNEQFF